This T cell receptor beta chain was sequenced in a study of CD8+ T cells in alopecia areata. The CDR3 is 15 residues long. Germline CDR1 is MNHEY and CDR2 is SVGAGI. Trimming took off 2 bases at V and 1 base at J, with 11 bases between the two ends. Following extraction, RNA underwent reverse transcription to cDNA, which served as the sequencing template. This table comes from immunoSEQ multiplex PCR, and its TCRdb copy is limited to in-frame clones, with some not included. The sample includes 100,000 to 150,000 clones, 55% to 80% of them seen just once. The V call is TRBV6-5, the J call TRBJ2-5; weak D call: TRBD2 (6 bases). The sample comprised CD4+ T cells sorted from blood. This sequence originates from a human donor in good health. CDR3 protein: CASSYAGLSQETQYF. CDR3 sequence (DNA): TGTGCCAGCAGTTACGCGGGACTGAGCCAAGAGACCCAGTACTTC.